This entry concerns a single T cell receptor (beta chain). What it binds is not known. This entry comes from a study of vaccination effects on CD4 cells after COVID-19. Pools of viral peptides were used by the ViraFEST assay to expand antigen-specific CD4+ T cells ahead of sequencing. Isolation of CD4+ T cells took place after approximately 10 days of culture. Either the BNT162b2 or mRNA-1273 vaccine was given to participants in two doses. Every well housed around 2 million PBMC, which grew in culture alongside 8.5 to 10 IU/ml IL-2 and about 10 ug/ml peptides. Both day 3 and day 7 saw half the medium replaced with IL-2 medium. Study-level results: Marked clonal contraction was seen late after vaccination (in both infection- and vaccine-induced clones).

Repertoires were generated with immunoSEQ multiplex PCR, while TCRdb's copy carries only in-frame clones and drops some. The sample consists of under 35,000 clones, about 69% of them appearing once. Trimming pared 5 bases from V and 6 bases from J, leaving 17 bases between. The CDR3 loop spans 14 amino acids. CDR1 is SGDLS and CDR2 is YYNGEE in the germline V gene. Here the sequenced sample was CD4+ T cells from PBMCs cultured with HCoV-NL63 spike peptides, taken after COVID-19 vaccination. This chain joins TRBV9 and TRBJ1-1; D is possibly TRBD1 (5 bases). The TCR was taken from a human donor who received a COVID-19 vaccine. CDR3 region: CASSSYRGRAEAFF. CDR3 sequence (DNA): TGTGCCAGCAGTTCCTATAGGGGTAGGGCTGAAGCTTTCTTT.